This T cell receptor beta chain was recovered during a study of cytomegalovirus exposure and HLA in healthy donors. Across the whole study: Most genotyped donors, around four fifths of some 400, had Caucasian-associated genetic ancestry.

Vbeta (60) and Jbeta (13) primers were used in the PCR. Some clones are missing from TCRdb's copy, which holds only in-frame ones; the method was immunoSEQ multiplex PCR. The sample lists 65,000 to 90,000 clones, 70% to 75% occurring once. In this sample, this clone turned up once. The antigen is undetermined. Study results and limitations: The listing of 150 to 200 TCR beta chains classed them as cytomegalovirus-associated.

The CDR3 runs 20 residues. Germline values: CDR1 WNHNN, CDR2 SYGVQD (reference sequence). The junction had 21 bases not matched to a gene; V was cut back by 5 bases and J by 4 bases. The sample was PBMCs. This receptor was obtained from a man between 60 and 75 years old in good health and CMV-seronegative. The genes are TRBV10-1 and TRBJ1-4; 8 bases line up with TRBD1. CDR3 nucleotides: TGCGCCAGCAGTCCAGGGGGCGCCGGGGTATCGGCCGCTGGTAATGAAAAACTGTTTTTT. It translates to CASSPGGAGVSAAGNEKLFF.